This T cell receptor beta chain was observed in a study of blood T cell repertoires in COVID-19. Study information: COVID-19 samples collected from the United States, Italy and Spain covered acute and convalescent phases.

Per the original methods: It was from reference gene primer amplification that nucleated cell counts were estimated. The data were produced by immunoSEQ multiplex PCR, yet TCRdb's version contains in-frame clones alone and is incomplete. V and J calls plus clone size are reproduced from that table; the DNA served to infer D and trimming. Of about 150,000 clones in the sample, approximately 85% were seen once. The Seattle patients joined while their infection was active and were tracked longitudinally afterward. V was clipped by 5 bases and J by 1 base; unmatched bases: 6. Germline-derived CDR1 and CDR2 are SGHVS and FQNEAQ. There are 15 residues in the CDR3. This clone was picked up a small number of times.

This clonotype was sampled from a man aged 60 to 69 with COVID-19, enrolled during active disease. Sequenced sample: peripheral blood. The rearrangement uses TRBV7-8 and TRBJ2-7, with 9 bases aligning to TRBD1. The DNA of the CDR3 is TGTGCCAGCAGCCGACAGGGGGTGGGATCCTACGAGCAGTACTTC. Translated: CASSRQGVGSYEQYF.